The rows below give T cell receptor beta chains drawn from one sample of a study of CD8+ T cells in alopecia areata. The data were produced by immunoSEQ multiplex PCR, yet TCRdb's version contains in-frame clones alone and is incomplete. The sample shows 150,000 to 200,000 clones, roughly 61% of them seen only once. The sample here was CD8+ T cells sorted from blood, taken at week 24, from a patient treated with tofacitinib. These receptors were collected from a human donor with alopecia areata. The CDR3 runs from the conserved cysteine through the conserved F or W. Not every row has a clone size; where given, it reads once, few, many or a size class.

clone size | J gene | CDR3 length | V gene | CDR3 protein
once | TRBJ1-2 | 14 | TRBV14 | CASSQEGLDYGYTF
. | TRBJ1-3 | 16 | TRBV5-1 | CASSPALGGFGNTIYF
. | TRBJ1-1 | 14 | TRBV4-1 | CASSRDRGSTEAFF
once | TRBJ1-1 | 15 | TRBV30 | CAWSVGGGPGTEAFF
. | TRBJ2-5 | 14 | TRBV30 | CAWSVYWSGETQYF
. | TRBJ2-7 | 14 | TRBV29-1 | CSVAGTGVSYEQYF
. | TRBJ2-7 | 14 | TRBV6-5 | CASSSAPSMNEQYF
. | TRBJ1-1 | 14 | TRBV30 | CAWRGLRGRPEAFF
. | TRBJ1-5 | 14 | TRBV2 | CASSEMSGNQPQHF
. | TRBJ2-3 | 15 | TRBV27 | CASNKGAGGTDTQYF
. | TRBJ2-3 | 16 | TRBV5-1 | CASSKQRLRGTDTQYF
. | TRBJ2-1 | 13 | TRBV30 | CAWSPLTYNEQFF
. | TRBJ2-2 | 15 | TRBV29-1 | CSVKLAGWNTGELFF